The rows below give T cell receptor beta chains drawn from one sample of a study of a mutant IDH1 vaccine in newly diagnosed glioma. No antigen is known for these receptors. TCRdb's table, derived via immunoSEQ multiplex PCR, lists solely in-frame clones and lacks some. The data hold around 30,000 clones, with 90% observed a single time. The starting material was PBMCs, obtained from a glioma patient whose treatment included an IDH1 peptide vaccine. The receptors come from a man aged 18 to 30 with glioma. Both conserved end residues are part of each CDR3. A D gene is named only where the DNA matches it firmly. Some rows have no size entry. The others give once, few or many, or a class for an expanded clone.

cdr3_aa cdr3_nt d_call v_call clone_size cdr3_length j_call
CASSQEVLAGGTYEQYF TGCGCCAGCAGCCAAGAGGTACTAGCGGGAGGGACCTACGAGCAGTACTTC TRBD2 TRBV4-3 NA 17 TRBJ2-7
CASSKTGIYEQYF TGCGCCAGCAGCAAGACAGGTATCTACGAGCAGTACTTC NA TRBV5-1 NA 13 TRBJ2-7
CASRGWGLSSSYNEQFF TGTGCCAGTAGAGGCTGGGGACTATCGAGCTCCTACAATGAGCAGTTCTTC TRBD2 TRBV19 NA 17 TRBJ2-1
CASRRQGAGGTEAFF TGTGCCAGCAGACGACAGGGGGCGGGAGGCACTGAAGCTTTCTTT TRBD1 TRBV6-5 NA 15 TRBJ1-1
CSARGTDNSPLHF TGCAGCGCCCGGGGGACAGATAATTCACCCCTCCACTTT TRBD1 TRBV29-1 NA 13 TRBJ1-6
CASRYRESREKLFF TGTGCCAGCAGGTACAGGGAATCGCGTGAAAAACTGTTTTTT NA TRBV6-5 NA 14 TRBJ1-4
CASSLEGQGDTIYF TGTGCCAGCAGCTTAGAGGGACAGGGAGACACCATATATTTT TRBD1 TRBV7-9 NA 14 TRBJ1-3
CAISEGQQETQYF TGTGCCATCAGTGAAGGCCAACAAGAGACCCAGTACTTC NA TRBV10-3 NA 13 TRBJ2-5
CASSSRGTGSTDTQYF TGTGCCAGCTCATCGCGTGGGACAGGGAGCACAGATACGCAGTATTTT TRBD1 TRBV18 NA 16 TRBJ2-3
CASSWGTTGEAFF TGTGCCAGCAGTTGGGGAACGACAGGTGAAGCTTTCTTT NA TRBV6-1 NA 13 TRBJ1-1
CAISQDQASEAFF TGTGCCATCAGCCAGGACCAGGCATCTGAAGCTTTCTTT NA TRBV10-3 NA 13 TRBJ1-1
CASSPGQDYEQYF TGCGCCAGCAGCCCGGGACAGGACTACGAGCAGTACTTC TRBD1 TRBV5-1 NA 13 TRBJ2-7
CASSLGVQGRNTEAFF TGCGCCAGCAGCTTGGGAGTTCAGGGAAGGAACACTGAAGCTTTCTTT NA TRBV5-1 NA 16 TRBJ1-1
CAISFRDRGLGEQYF TGTGCCATCAGTTTCCGGGACAGGGGGCTGGGTGAGCAGTACTTC TRBD1 TRBV10-3 NA 15 TRBJ2-7
CASSVRDYNEQFF TGTGCCAGCAGCGTACGAGACTACAATGAGCAGTTCTTC NA TRBV7-9 NA 13 TRBJ2-1
CASSGLDRAGEQYF TGCGCCAGCAGTGGTTTGGACAGGGCGGGGGAGCAGTACTTC TRBD1 TRBV10-2 NA 14 TRBJ2-7
CASSQRGVTNEKLFF TGTGCCAGCAGCCAAAGGGGGGTAACTAATGAAAAACTGTTTTTT NA TRBV7-2 NA 15 TRBJ1-4
CASSLVGTSGGGGELFF TGTGCCAGCAGCTTAGTAGGGACTAGCGGGGGAGGCGGGGAGCTGTTTTTT TRBD2 TRBV7-2 NA 17 TRBJ2-2
CASSAFRSYEQYF TGTGCCAGCAGTGCCTTCAGGTCCTACGAGCAGTACTTC NA TRBV25-1 NA 13 TRBJ2-7
CASGRMALDEAFF TGTGCCAGCGGTCGGATGGCATTGGATGAAGCTTTCTTT NA TRBV27 NA 13 TRBJ1-1
CASSVTGTSLEAFF TGTGCCAGCAGCGTGACCGGGACATCACTTGAAGCTTTCTTT NA TRBV7-2 NA 14 TRBJ1-1
CASSQVINRGGYTF TGCGCCAGCAGCCAAGTCATCAACAGGGGAGGCTACACCTTC TRBD1 TRBV4-3 NA 14 TRBJ1-2
CASSLIRTRDEQFF TGTGCCAGCAGTTTAATCCGGACTAGGGATGAGCAGTTCTTC TRBD2 TRBV28 NA 14 TRBJ2-1
CASSREGKETQYF TGTGCCAGCAGCCGGGAGGGGAAAGAGACCCAGTACTTC TRBD2 TRBV7-7 NA 13 TRBJ2-5
CASSYGLRYEQYF TGTGCCAGCAGTTACGGGTTGAGATACGAGCAGTACTTC NA TRBV6-5 few 13 TRBJ2-7
CAWSPDRTDTQYF TGTGCCTGGAGTCCTGACCGAACAGATACGCAGTATTTT NA TRBV30 NA 13 TRBJ2-3
CASSQGQGPNTEAFF TGTGCCAGCAGCCAAGGACAGGGACCGAACACTGAAGCTTTCTTT TRBD1 TRBV4-2 NA 15 TRBJ1-1
CAWSVRASGNEQFF TGTGCCTGGAGTGTACGGGCTAGCGGGAATGAGCAGTTCTTC TRBD2 TRBV30 once 14 TRBJ2-1
CASSLERGGTEAFF TGCGCCAGCAGCTTGGAACGAGGAGGCACTGAAGCTTTCTTT NA TRBV5-1 NA 14 TRBJ1-1
CSVAQNNEQFF TGCAGCGTTGCGCAGAACAATGAGCAGTTCTTC NA TRBV29-1 NA 11 TRBJ2-1
CSPLREPQHF TGCAGCCCCCTCAGGGAGCCCCAGCATTTT NA TRBV29-1 NA 10 TRBJ1-5
CSVEVGGSGNTIYF TGCAGCGTTGAAGTTGGAGGGTCCGGAAACACCATATATTTT NA TRBV29-1 few 14 TRBJ1-3